Given below is one TCR beta chain in context. In the study's own analysis: Researchers report that nucleated cell counts were estimated from reference gene primer amplification. TCRdb keeps only in-frame clones here, not all; method: immunoSEQ multiplex PCR. V and J calls and clone size are given by that table; D and trimming were obtained from the DNA. The table has 200,000 or so clones, approximately 85% seen once. The data belong to a study of blood T cell repertoires in COVID-19. Study information: Sites across the United States, Italy and Spain contributed samples from acute and convalescent COVID-19. T cells, B-cell-depleted T cells, or PBMCs provided the cDNA or gDNA that served as material.

V was cut by 3 bases and J by 5 bases, with 4 bases left in between. There are 12 residues in the CDR3. CDR1 is LGHDT and CDR2 is YNNKEL in the germline V gene (reference sequence). Specimen: peripheral blood. The chain couples TRBV3-1 (or the pseudogene TRBV3-2) to TRBJ2-2; no clear D gene. This TCR derives from a human donor with active or convalescent COVID-19. The donor label of this sample is uncertain. In nucleotides, the CDR3 is TGTGCCAGCAGCCACGGGACCGGGGAGCTGTTTTTT. Its protein product is CASSHGTGELFF.